This TCR beta chain was profiled in a study of blood T cell repertoires in COVID-19. Germline V gives CDR1 SNHLY, CDR2 FYNNEI. V was pared by 3 bases and J by 4 bases, with 9 bases between. CDR3 size: 13 residues. This table comes from immunoSEQ multiplex PCR, and its TCRdb copy is limited to in-frame clones, with some not included. The data contain under 65,000 clones, roughly 88% of them singletons. The receptor comes from a woman aged 55 to 70 with acute or convalescent COVID-19. V is TRBV2 and J is TRBJ1-2; D uncertain. Sample: peripheral blood. CDR3 loop: CASSEALIYGYTF. The CDR3 coding sequence is TGTGCCAGCAGTGAGGCTCTGATCTATGGCTACACCTTC.